The TCR beta chain described here comes from a study of blood T cell repertoires in COVID-19. Turning to the study itself: Acute and convalescent COVID-19 samples came from the United States, Italy and Spain.

The Seattle patients, enrolled during active infection, were followed longitudinally. CDR1 SGHRS and CDR2 YFSETQ come from the germline V gene. The CDR3 extends over 15 amino acids. The V gene lost 0 bases and the J gene lost 2 bases, with 11 bases spanning the gap. Per the original methods: By means of reference gene primer amplification, nucleated cell counts were estimated. Generated by immunoSEQ multiplex PCR, the TCRdb table keeps only in-frame clones and is missing some. D and trimming were read from the DNA, whereas the V and J calls and clone size are those reported in that table. The sample has fewer than 300,000 clones, roughly four fifths seen once.

The sequenced sample consisted of peripheral blood. This chain links TRBV5-1 with TRBJ2-5; D may be TRBD2 (5 bases). This receptor was identified in a person aged 70 to 85 with COVID-19, enrolled during active disease. CDR3 in DNA: TGCGCCAGCAGCTTGGCTCGTTGGGAGCAAGAGACCCAGTACTTC. This gives the protein CASSLARWEQETQYF.